This entry lists 2 T cell receptor beta chains sequenced from one sample in a study of PD-1 blockade in mismatch repair-deficient tumors. Sequencing was performed with immunoSEQ multiplex PCR; in TCRdb, only in-frame clones are kept and a portion is missing. The sample includes some 120,000 clones, about 86% seen only once; the top ten take 13%. The sequencing here drew on peripheral blood, taken 44 weeks after starting pembrolizumab. The receptors were gathered from an adult with mismatch repair-deficient cancer.

The chain links TRBV5-6 to TRBJ1-5, with 7 nucleotides matching TRBD1. The CDR3 is 16 residues long. Germline trimming cut 1 base from V and 2 bases from J; bases unmatched to any gene: 6. In germline, CDR1 is SGHDT, CDR2 YYEEEE. The CDR3 bases are TGTGCCAGCAGCTTGAGGTTAGGGGGCGGCAATCAGCCCCAGCATTTT. Translated, it gives CASSLRLGGGNQPQHF.

This clone was seen more than once but under ten times. This chain connects TRBV7-9 to TRBJ1-4, with D perhaps TRBD1 (5 bases). Trimming cost V 1 base and J 4 bases, with 10 bases left between them. Germline CDR1 SEHNR, CDR2 FQNEAQ (reference sequence). The CDR3 sequence is 15 residues long. CDR3 in DNA: TGTGCCAGCAGCTTAGTACAGGTCGTTAATGAAAAACTGTTTTTT. Its protein is CASSLVQVVNEKLFF. Filled out from reference TRBV7-9 and TRBJ1-4, the complete variable domain reads DTGVSQNPRHKITKRGQNVTFRCDPISEHNRLYWYRQTLGQGPEFLTYFQNEAQLEKSRLLSDRFSAERPKGSFSTLEIQRTEQGDSAMYLCASSLVQVVNEKLFFGSGTQLSVL.